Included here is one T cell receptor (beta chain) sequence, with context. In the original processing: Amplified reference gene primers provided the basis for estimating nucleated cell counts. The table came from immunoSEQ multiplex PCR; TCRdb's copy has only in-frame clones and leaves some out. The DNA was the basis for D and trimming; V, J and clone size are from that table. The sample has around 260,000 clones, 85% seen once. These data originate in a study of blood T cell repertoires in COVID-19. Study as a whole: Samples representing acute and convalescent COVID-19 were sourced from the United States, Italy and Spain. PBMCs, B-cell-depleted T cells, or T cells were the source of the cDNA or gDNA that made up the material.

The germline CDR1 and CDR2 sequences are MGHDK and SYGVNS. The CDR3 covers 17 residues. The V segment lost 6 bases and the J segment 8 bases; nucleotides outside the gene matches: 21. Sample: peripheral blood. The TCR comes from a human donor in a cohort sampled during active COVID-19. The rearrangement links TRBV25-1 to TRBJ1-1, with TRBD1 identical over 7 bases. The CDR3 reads CASSEGLQGIRKPEAFF. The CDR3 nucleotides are TGTGCCAGCAGCGAAGGATTACAGGGGATTCGCAAACCGGAAGCTTTCTTT.